This paragraph reports one T cell receptor (beta chain). As yet, its antigen is unknown. Collection occurred without any documented infections or immune events in donors. The protocol was immunoSEQ multiplex PCR, while the TCRdb copy is restricted to in-frame clones and leaves out a portion. The sample gives under 100,000 clones, more than 75% of which show up once; around 4% is in the top ten. The sample comes from a study of identifying expanded T cells in peripheral blood. Study results and caveats: Clone count variance between approximately two-week samples rose with total template count.

Germline loops: CDR1 SGHVS, CDR2 FNYEAQ. Trimming left V 1 base short and J 5 bases short, with 8 bases between. This CDR3 is built from 13 residues. This TCR was recovered from a person between 18 and 75 years old in good health. The sequenced material came from blood. This chain connects TRBV7-6 to TRBJ1-2, with D possibly TRBD1 on 6 matching bases. The CDR3 nucleotides are TGTGCCAGCAGCTTAGTCGGACAGTATGGCTACACCTTC. Translated: CASSLVGQYGYTF.